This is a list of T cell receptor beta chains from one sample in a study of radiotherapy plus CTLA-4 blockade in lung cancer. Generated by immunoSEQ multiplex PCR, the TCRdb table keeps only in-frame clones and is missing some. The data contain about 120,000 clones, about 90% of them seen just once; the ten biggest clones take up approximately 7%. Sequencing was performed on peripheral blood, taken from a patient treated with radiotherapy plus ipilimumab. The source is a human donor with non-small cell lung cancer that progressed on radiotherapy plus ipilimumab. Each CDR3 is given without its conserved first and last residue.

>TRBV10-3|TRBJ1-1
AISDRGMNTEAF
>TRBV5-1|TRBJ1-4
ASSLAPNEKLF
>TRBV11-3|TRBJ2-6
ASSSGTNVLT
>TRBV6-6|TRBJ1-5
ASGIYSNQPQH
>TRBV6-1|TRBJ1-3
ASSEVSSSGNTIY
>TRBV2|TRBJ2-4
ASLGASARVAKNIQY
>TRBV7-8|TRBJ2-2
ASSRRGTSDGELF
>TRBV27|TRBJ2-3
ASSRIAQNTQY
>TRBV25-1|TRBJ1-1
ASLRPGDTEAF
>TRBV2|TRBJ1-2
ASSENDGYYGYT
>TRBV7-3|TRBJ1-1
ASSQGDRATEAF
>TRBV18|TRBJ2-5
ASSGRDQETQY
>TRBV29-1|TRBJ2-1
SVVGLAYNEQF
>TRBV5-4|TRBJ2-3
ASSLGTSGSTDTQY
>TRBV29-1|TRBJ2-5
SVVRTSTQY
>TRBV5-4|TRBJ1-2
ASRGDRGPNGYT
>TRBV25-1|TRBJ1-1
ASSEVSDVYTEAF
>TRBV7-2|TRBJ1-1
ASSRAPFSPGTGATEAF
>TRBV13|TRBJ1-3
ASSEGSFSGNTIY
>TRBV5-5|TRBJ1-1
ASSFIQQAF
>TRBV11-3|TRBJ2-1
ASSQPDRDRPHNEQF
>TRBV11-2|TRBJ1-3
ASSLDGDSGNTIY
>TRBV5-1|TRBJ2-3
ASRVSLITDTQY
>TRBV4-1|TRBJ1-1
ASSQDLAFEAF
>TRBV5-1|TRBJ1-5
ASSLGQGGNSNQPQH
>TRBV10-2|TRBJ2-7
ASLGDSYEQY
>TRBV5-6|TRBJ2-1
ASSLGLAGVYNEQF
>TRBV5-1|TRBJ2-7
ASSLVAPSYEQY
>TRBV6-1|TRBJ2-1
ASRAGLAWNEQF
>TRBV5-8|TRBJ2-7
ASSLSGSSYEQY
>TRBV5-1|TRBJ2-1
ASSRDGLNEQF
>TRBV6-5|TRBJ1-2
ASSYLYEGSYYGYT
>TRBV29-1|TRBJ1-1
SGKLMSYNTEAF
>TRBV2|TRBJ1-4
ASTLRVGEKLF
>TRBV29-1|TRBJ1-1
SVGTGAEAF
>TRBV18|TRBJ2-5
ASSKQEPQY
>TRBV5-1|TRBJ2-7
ASSLGPTSGSSYEQY
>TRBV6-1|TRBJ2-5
ASSPRGQPGETQY
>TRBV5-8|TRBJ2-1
ASSPPFEQTDEQF
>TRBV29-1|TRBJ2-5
SVGLTGAQETQY
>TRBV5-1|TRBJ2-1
ASSLEPSGPSYNEQF
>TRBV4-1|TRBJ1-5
ASSQAPHRGAHQPQH
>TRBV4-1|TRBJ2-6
ASSQVASGANVLT
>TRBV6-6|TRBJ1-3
ASSLQGLAGNTIY
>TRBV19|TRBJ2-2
ASTPRSGELF
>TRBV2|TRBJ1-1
ASRTVGQLYTEAF
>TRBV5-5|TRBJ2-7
ASSSSGKGAYEQY
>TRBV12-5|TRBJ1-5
ASAVQPPSGQPQH
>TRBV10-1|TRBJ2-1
ASSEAGLYNEQF
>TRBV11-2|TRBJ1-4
ASSLSSRDSEKLF
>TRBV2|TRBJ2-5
ASSRRPPGQGLEQY